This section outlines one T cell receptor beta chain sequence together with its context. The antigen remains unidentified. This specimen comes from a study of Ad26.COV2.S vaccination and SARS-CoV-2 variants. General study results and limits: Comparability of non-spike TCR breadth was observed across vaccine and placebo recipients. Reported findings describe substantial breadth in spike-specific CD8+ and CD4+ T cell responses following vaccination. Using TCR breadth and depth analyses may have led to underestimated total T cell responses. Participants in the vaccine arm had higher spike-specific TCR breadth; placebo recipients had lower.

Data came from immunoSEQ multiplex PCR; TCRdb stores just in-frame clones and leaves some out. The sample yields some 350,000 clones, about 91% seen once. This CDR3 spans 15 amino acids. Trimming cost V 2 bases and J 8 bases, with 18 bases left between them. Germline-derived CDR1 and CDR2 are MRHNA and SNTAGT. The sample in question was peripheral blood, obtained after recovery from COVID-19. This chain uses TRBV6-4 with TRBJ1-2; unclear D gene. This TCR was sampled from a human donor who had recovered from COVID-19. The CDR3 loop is CASSDHPSGPGGYTF. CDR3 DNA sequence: TGTGCCAGCAGTGACCATCCGAGTGGTCCCGGGGGCTACACCTTC.